The 24 T cell receptor beta chains presented below share a single source sample, sequenced in a study of T cell responses to AZD1222 COVID-19 vaccine. Only in-frame clones appear in the TCRdb table, and some are missing; sequencing was by immunoSEQ multiplex PCR. Among roughly 77,000 clones listed, 90% were seen once. Source: peripheral blood, taken 28 days after the second AZD1222 dose. All receptors derive from an adult who received the AZD1222 COVID-19 vaccine.

The genes are TRBV2 and TRBJ1-1; 7 bases are a match to TRBD1. V was pared by 3 bases and J by 0 bases, with 7 bases of the junction left unmatched. Germline V gives CDR1 SNHLY, CDR2 FYNNEI. The CDR3 runs 16 residues. CDR3 bases: TGTGCCAGCAGTGAGACGACGACAGGGTTGAACACTGAAGCTTTCTTT. Residues: CASSETTTGLNTEAFF.

The chain links TRBV7-7 to TRBJ2-7; 7 positions match TRBD2. The ends lost 1 base at V and 0 bases at J; junction bases unmatched: 6. CDR1 is SSHAT and CDR2 is FNYEAQ in the germline V gene (reference sequence). The CDR3 has 16 amino acids. The CDR3 spells CASSLDVGGSSYEQYF. The CDR3, as DNA: TGTGCCAGCAGCTTAGATGTGGGCGGGAGCTCCTACGAGCAGTACTTC.

This rearrangement joins TRBV6-6 to TRBJ1-5; D not certain. The germline V gene encodes CDR1 MNHNY and CDR2 SVGAGI (reference sequence). Trimming took off 0 bases at V and 7 bases at J, with 7 bases between the two ends. This CDR3 has 13 amino acids. The CDR3 DNA reads as TGTGCCAGCAGTTACTCAAAAGAGCAGCCCCAGCATTTT. It specifies CASSYSKEQPQHF.

The chain combines TRBV5-1 with TRBJ1-4; D may be TRBD1 (5 bases). V lost 4 bases, J lost 3 bases, and 10 bases lay in between. From germline, CDR1 is SGHRS and CDR2 YFSETQ. The CDR3 sequence is 14 residues long. The CDR3 bases are TGCGCCAGCAGCCCGACGGGACCTAATGAAAAACTGTTTTTT. Translation gives CASSPTGPNEKLFF.

The gene calls are TRBV2 and TRBJ2-1; D might be TRBD2 (5 bases). Germline CDR1 is SNHLY and CDR2 is FYNNEI. The CDR3 contains 13 residues. Trimming took off 2 bases at V and 6 bases at J, with 8 bases between the two ends. CDR3 amino acids: CASSEFGVNEQFF. Here the CDR3 DNA reads TGTGCCAGCAGTGAATTCGGGGTCAATGAGCAGTTCTTC.

V usage is TRBV7-3 and J usage is TRBJ2-1, with TRBD2 matching 9 bases. CDR1 is SGHTA and CDR2 is FQGTGA in the germline V gene. This CDR3 comprises 15 residues. Trimming cost V 4 bases and J 9 bases; bases outside gene matches: 10. CDR3 DNA sequence: TGTGCCAGCAGCTCGGGACTAGCTCTTGGGTCTGAGCAGTTCTTC. It translates to CASSSGLALGSEQFF.

This clone was seen a few times. The chain combines TRBV19 with TRBJ1-2, with TRBD1 identical over 7 bases. Per germline, CDR1 LNHDA and CDR2 SQIVND (reference sequence). The CDR3 covers 15 residues. V was clipped by 7 bases and J by 3 bases; unmatched bases: 11. CDR3 loop: CASISGAGGYYGYTF. For the CDR3, the DNA is TGTGCCAGTATCTCCGGGGCAGGGGGATACTATGGCTACACCTTC.

CDR3 region: CASSLGGDTAFF. The DNA for the CDR3 is TGTGCCAGCAGCCTGGGGGGTGACACAGCTTTCTTT. V gene TRBV11-3 combines with J gene TRBJ1-1; weak D call: TRBD1 (5 bases). This CDR3 is 12 amino acids long. V was shortened by 5 bases and J by 10 bases, with 14 bases between the two germline ends. Looked up from germline, CDR1 is SGHNT and CDR2 is YENEEA.

This chain uses TRBV24-1 with TRBJ1-4, with 7 bases identical to TRBD1. Germline V lookup: CDR1 KGHDR, CDR2 SFDVKD. After removal of 3 bases from V and 0 bases from J, the junction contained 15 bases not matched to a gene. This CDR3 contains 20 residues. The CDR3 DNA sequence: TGTGCCACCAGTGATCGCAACGACAGGGACGCCCTTGCAACTAATGAAAAACTGTTTTTT. Its translation is CATSDRNDRDALATNEKLFF.

This chain links TRBV7-3 with TRBJ2-1, with D perhaps matching TRBD1 (5 bases). The germline CDR1 and CDR2 sequences are SGHTA and FQGTGA. V was clipped by 2 bases and J by 9 bases, with 8 bases between them. This CDR3 comprises 12 residues. The CDR3 DNA is TGTGCCAGCAGCTTACAGGGAAGTGAGCAGTTCTTC. Its protein is CASSLQGSEQFF. The full variable domain, with the rest looked up from reference TRBV7-3 and TRBJ2-1, is GAGVSQTPSNKVTEKGKYVELRCDPISGHTALYWYRQSLGQGPEFLIYFQGTGAADDSGLPNDRFFAVRPEGSVSTLKIQRTERGDSAVYLCASSLQGSEQFFGPGTRLTVL.

The chain employs TRBV6-2 or TRBV6-3 and TRBJ2-7; D gene unclear. This CDR3 spans 14 amino acids. Trimming took 2 bases from V and 4 from J, leaving 12 bases between them. CDR1 and CDR2 (germline): MNHEY, SVGEGT. As DNA, the CDR3 is TGTGCCAGCAGTTACGACGGCCCCTTTTACGAGCAGTACTTC. This codes for CASSYDGPFYEQYF.

The gene calls are TRBV19 and TRBJ1-2; no clear D gene. CDR3 size: 15 residues. Trimming left V 0 bases short and J 0 bases short, with 8 bases between. The germline CDR1 and CDR2 sequences are LNHDA and SQIVND (reference sequence). Here the CDR3 reads CASSIEGGANYGYTF. CDR3 in DNA: TGTGCCAGTAGTATAGAAGGAGGAGCTAACTATGGCTACACCTTC. Drawing the rest from reference TRBV19 and TRBJ1-2, the complete variable domain is DGGITQSPKYLFRKEGQNVTLSCEQNLNHDAMYWYRQDPGQGLRLIYYSQIVNDFQKGDIAEGYSVSREKKESFPLTVTSAQKNPTAFYLCASSIEGGANYGYTFGSGTRLTVV.

V gene TRBV5-1 combines with J gene TRBJ1-3; the D is unclear. CDR3 length: 17 residues. CDR1 is SGHRS and CDR2 is YFSETQ in the germline V gene. Trimming removed 3 bases from V and 4 bases from J, with 20 bases in between. The CDR3 region has the DNA TGCGCCAGCAGCTCGGAGGGAGGCAGGCCAAACGGAAACACCATATATTTT. Translation: CASSSEGGRPNGNTIYF. The whole variable domain, filled in from reference TRBV5-1 and TRBJ1-3, reads KAGVTQTPRYLIKTRGQQVTLSCSPISGHRSVSWYQQTPGQGLQFLFEYFSETQRNKGNFPGRFSGRQFSNSRSEMNVSTLELGDSALYLCASSSEGGRPNGNTIYFGEGSWLTVV.

The J gene is TRBJ1-1, the V gene TRBV30; TRBD1 agrees at 7 bases. J gave up 1 base and V 1 base, and 0 bases lay outside the gene matches. The CDR3 spans 13 residues. The germline CDR1 and CDR2 sequences are GTSNPN and SVGIG (reference sequence). The CDR3 sequence: CAWSGQGNTEAFF. The CDR3 DNA follows: TGTGCCTGGAGTGGACAGGGGAACACTGAAGCTTTCTTT.

The CDR3 is CAWSLGLRSPLHF. The CDR3 nucleotides read TGTGCCTGGAGTTTAGGGCTCCGCTCACCCCTCCACTTT. The chain couples TRBV30 to TRBJ1-6; D is uncertain. CDR3 size: 13 residues. V was cut by 2 bases and J by 10 bases, with 12 bases left in between. CDR1 is GTSNPN, CDR2 SVGIG, per germline (reference sequence).

The chain recombines TRBV28 with TRBJ1-4; D unresolved. V dropped 4 bases and J dropped 7 bases, with 10 bases sitting between them. The CDR3 totals 13 residues. CDR1 MDHEN and CDR2 SYDVKM come from the germline V gene. As DNA, the CDR3 is TGTGCCAGCAGTTCTGGACGGTTTGAAAAACTGTTTTTT. Translation: CASSSGRFEKLFF.

The chain joins TRBV18 to TRBJ1-3, with D unclear. Per germline, CDR1 KGHSH and CDR2 LQKENI. The CDR3 extends over 14 amino acids. The V end lost 6 bases, the J end lost 0 bases, and 9 bases lay between the germline ends. The CDR3 sequence is CASSPWGSGNTIYF. CDR3 DNA sequence: TGTGCCAGCTCCCCCTGGGGCTCTGGAAACACCATATATTTT. Full variable domain (missing parts from reference TRBV18 and TRBJ1-3): NAGVMQNPRHLVRRRGQEARLRCSPMKGHSHVYWYRQLPEEGLKFMVYLQKENIIDESGMPKERFSAEFPKEGPSILRIQQVVRGDSAAYFCASSPWGSGNTIYFGEGSWLTVV.

The chain joins TRBV5-4 to TRBJ1-3; 8 positions match TRBD1. The CDR3 length is 15 residues. V gave up 0 bases and J gave up 8 bases; unmatched junction bases: 7. Germline assignment: CDR1 SGHNT and CDR2 YYREEE (reference sequence). For the CDR3, the DNA is TGTGCCAGCAGCTTGGAGGGGCAGGGGGCAGACACCATATATTTT. Translated, it gives CASSLEGQGADTIYF.

The chain employs TRBV9 and TRBJ2-7; possibly TRBD2 for D (6 bases). CDR1 and CDR2 from the germline V gene are SGDLS and YYNGEE. The CDR3 is 15 amino acids. The ends were cut back, 0 bases at V and 2 bases at J, with 12 bases in the middle. CDR3 sequence reads: CASSVDGGGTYEQYF. As DNA, the CDR3 is TGTGCCAGCAGCGTAGATGGGGGAGGAACCTACGAGCAGTACTTC. Full variable domain (remainder filled in from reference TRBV9 and TRBJ2-7): DSGVTQTPKHLITATGQRVTLRCSPRSGDLSVYWYQQSLDQGLQFLIQYYNGEERAKGNILERFSAQQFPDLHSELNLSSLELGDSALYFCASSVDGGGTYEQYFGPGTRLTVT.

The chain uses TRBV5-1 and TRBJ1-2; D is uncertain. This CDR3 is 14 amino acids long. V lost 0 bases and J lost 0, with 6 bases in between. Per germline, CDR1 SGHRS and CDR2 YFSETQ. The DNA for the CDR3 is TGCGCCAGCAGCTTGGGGACCTCTAACTATGGCTACACCTTC. Amino acids: CASSLGTSNYGYTF.

The gene calls are TRBV11-3 and TRBJ1-1; D perhaps matches TRBD1 (5 bases). CDR1 SGHNT and CDR2 YENEEA come from the germline V gene. Trimming pared 1 base from V and 5 bases from J, leaving 8 bases between. The CDR3 covers 13 residues. CDR3 region: CASSLVGATEAFF. CDR3 nucleotides: TGTGCCAGCAGCTTAGTAGGGGCGACTGAAGCTTTCTTT.

The CDR3 loop reads CASSVGSSGANTGELFF. The CDR3 nucleotides read TGTGCCAGCAGCGTAGGGAGTTCCGGGGCGAACACCGGGGAGCTGTTTTTT. This sequence joins TRBV9 and TRBJ2-2; D might be TRBD2 (5 bases). Germline CDR1 reads SGDLS; CDR2 reads YYNGEE. CDR3 length equals 17 residues. Trimming cost V 0 bases and J 0 bases, with 12 bases left between them. The variable domain in full, completed from reference TRBV9 and TRBJ2-2, reads DSGVTQTPKHLITATGQRVTLRCSPRSGDLSVYWYQQSLDQGLQFLIQYYNGEERAKGNILERFSAQQFPDLHSELNLSSLELGDSALYFCASSVGSSGANTGELFFGEGSRLTVL.

The chain has TRBV12-3 or TRBV12-4 and TRBJ1-1, with D hard to call. V was cut by 3 bases and J by 1 base, with 6 bases left in between. This CDR3 region has 13 residues. The CDR3 loop reads CASSFAKNTEAFF. The CDR3 bases are TGTGCCAGCAGTTTCGCGAAGAACACTGAAGCTTTCTTT.

The rearrangement uses TRBV5-4 and TRBJ1-1; D unclear. Germline values: CDR1 SGHNT, CDR2 YYREEE (reference sequence). Deletions cut 0 bases from V and 5 bases from J, with 2 bases between. The CDR3 runs 11 residues. DNA for the CDR3: TGTGCCAGCAGCTTGGAAACTGAAGCTTTCTTT. Translating gives CASSLETEAFF.